This TCR beta chain is drawn from a study of metastatic and nonmetastatic thyroid tumors. As for the study in general: Patients with malignant and benign thyroid disease provided blood and tumor or nodule tissue, whose repertoires were compared.

General study findings and limits: Benign nodules reportedly had significantly lower TCR beta diversity than malignant thyroid tumors in blood and tumor.

This clone appeared many times. Its antigen is unknown. Original methodology: The distant-metastasis classifier for papillary thyroid cancer was built from CDR3 differences across clinicopathological groups. TCRdb reassembled clones from the PCR reads with MiXCR. What appears here as the V and J calls and clone size reflects TCRdb's work, not the paper's. The table has 21,000 or so clones, 15% to 19% seen once. Before thyroid surgery, none of the patients had received any treatment. The TCR originated in a female donor with papillary thyroid cancer or a benign thyroid nodule (not recorded which). Some clones in this sample may be carry-over from other donors' samples. The specimen sequenced was blood.

This CDR3 is CASSLKPDQPQHF. The CDR3 nucleotides are TGTGCCAGCAGCTTGAAGCCAGATCAGCCCCAGCATTTT. The rearrangement joins TRBV5-4 to TRBJ1-5; unclear D gene. CDR3 length: 13 residues. Germline V lookup: CDR1 SGHNT, CDR2 YYREEE (reference sequence). Trimming shortened V by 1 base and J by 5 bases, and 7 bases separated the two germline ends.